This passage covers 20 T cell receptor beta chains from one sample sequenced in a study of PD-1 blockade in classical Hodgkin lymphoma. TCRdb's table, derived via immunoSEQ multiplex PCR, lists solely in-frame clones and lacks some. This table has tens of thousands of clones, approximately 94% appearing once. All patients relapsed after autologous stem cell transplantation, and brentuximab vedotin exposure varied. This specimen was peripheral blood mononuclear cells (PBMCs), taken at baseline. Receptors were obtained from a human donor with classical Hodgkin lymphoma.

V is TRBV19 and J is TRBJ1-1; D might be TRBD1 (5 bases). The V and J ends lost 4 bases and 8 bases respectively, with 8 bases between them. Per germline, CDR1 LNHDA and CDR2 SQIVND (reference sequence). This CDR3 is built from 11 residues. CDR3 amino acids: CASSKPGEAFF. The CDR3 DNA sequence: TGTGCCAGTAGTAAGCCAGGGGAAGCTTTCTTT.

The genes are TRBV7-9 and TRBJ1-3; D is undetermined. Germline lookup yields CDR1 SEHNR and CDR2 FQNEAQ (reference sequence). This CDR3 spans 15 amino acids. V was trimmed by 5 bases and J by 4 bases, leaving 15 bases between them. The CDR3 loop is CASSRALGSGNTIYF. The DNA of the CDR3 is TGTGCCAGCAGCCGGGCCCTAGGGTCCGGAAACACCATATATTTT.

The genes are TRBV28 and TRBJ2-5, with 10 nucleotides matching TRBD1. This CDR3 contains 16 residues. Germline-derived CDR1 and CDR2 are MDHEN and SYDVKM. V dropped 5 bases and J dropped 5; count of bases not matched to a gene: 11. The CDR3 reads CASSQIGTGASETQYF. CDR3 coding DNA: TGTGCCAGCAGTCAGATCGGGACAGGGGCCAGCGAGACCCAGTACTTC. The full variable domain, rest sourced from reference TRBV28 and TRBJ2-5, is DVKVTQSSRYLVKRTGEKVFLECVQDMDHENMFWYRQDPGLGLRLIYFSYDVKMKEKGDIPEGYSVSREKKERFSLILESASTNQTSMYLCASSQIGTGASETQYFGPGTRLLVL.

This chain uses TRBV5-8 with TRBJ2-5; TRBD1 might be the D (6 bases). The CDR3 covers 13 residues. Trimming pared 4 bases from V and 3 bases from J, leaving 10 bases between. Germline V gives CDR1 SGHTS, CDR2 YDEGEE. This CDR3 reads CASSQRTEETQYF. DNA of the CDR3: TGTGCCAGCAGCCAACGGACAGAAGAGACCCAGTACTTC.

This sequence joins TRBV15 and TRBJ2-7, with D maybe TRBD2 (6 bases). CDR1 LNHNV and CDR2 YYDKDF come from the germline V gene (reference sequence). The CDR3 length is 13 residues. V was pared by 3 bases and J by 7 bases, with 13 bases between. The CDR3 DNA reads TGTGCCACCAGCAGCGGGAGTTCATTTGAGCAGTACTTC. As protein: CATSSGSSFEQYF.

J is TRBJ1-1 and V is TRBV29-1; TRBD1 matches at 9 bases. Germline V CDR1 and CDR2: SQVTM, ANQGSEA. There are 14 residues in the CDR3. V lost 3 bases and J lost 1; bases outside the gene matches: 3. CDR3: CSVERTGANTEAFF. For the CDR3, the DNA is TGCAGCGTTGAGAGGACAGGGGCGAACACTGAAGCTTTCTTT.

The chain is built from TRBV19 and TRBJ1-4; TRBD1 is a possible D gene (5 bases). V lost 7 bases to trimming and J lost 11 bases, with 17 bases between them. The length of the CDR3 is 13 residues. In germline, CDR1 is LNHDA, CDR2 SQIVND (reference sequence). The CDR3 reads CASKAKGHNKLFF. CDR3 DNA: TGTGCCAGTAAGGCCAAGGGGCATAATAAACTGTTTTTT. Variable domain in full (rest from reference TRBV19 and TRBJ1-4): DGGITQSPKYLFRKEGQNVTLSCEQNLNHDAMYWYRQDPGQGLRLIYYSQIVNDFQKGDIAEGYSVSREKKESFPLTVTSAQKNPTAFYLCASKAKGHNKLFFGSGTQLSVL.

The rearrangement uses TRBV13 and TRBJ2-1; D is perhaps TRBD2 (7 bases). V gave up 5 bases and J gave up 7 bases, with 18 bases separating them. The CDR3 consists of 15 residues. Germline V lookup: CDR1 PRHDT, CDR2 FYEKMQ (reference sequence). This chain's CDR3 is CASSEEGGEENEQFF. CDR3 DNA sequence: TGTGCCAGCAGCGAAGAAGGGGGGGAAGAGAATGAGCAGTTCTTC.

The chain employs TRBV5-5 and TRBJ2-2; 8 bases are shared with TRBD1. From germline, CDR1 is SGHKS and CDR2 YYEKEE (reference sequence). With 2 bases clipped from V and 7 bases from J, the junction kept 10 bases outside the gene matches. This CDR3 comprises 16 residues. As DNA, the CDR3 is TGTGCCAGCAGCTTAGGCTCAGGGGGCGGTTTCGGGGAGCTGTTTTTT. It is translated as CASSLGSGGGFGELFF.

V is TRBV6-5 and J is TRBJ1-2; D is possibly TRBD1 (6 bases). From germline, CDR1 is MNHEY and CDR2 SVGAGI. The ends were cut back, 6 bases at V and 4 bases at J, with 12 bases in the middle. The CDR3 is 13 amino acids. The CDR3 DNA follows: TGTGCCAGCAGGCCGGGACACCCCTATGGCTACACCTTC. It encodes CASRPGHPYGYTF.

CDR3 loop: CASETDSYGYTF. In DNA form, the CDR3 reads TGTGCCAGCGAGACAGACTCCTATGGCTACACCTTC. The V call is TRBV9, the J call TRBJ1-2; tentative D call: TRBD1 (5 bases). The CDR3 loop spans 12 amino acids. The germline V gene has CDR1 SGDLS and CDR2 YYNGEE. V lost 7 bases and J lost 4, with 11 bases in between.

The rearrangement joins TRBV6-5 to TRBJ1-1; D is uncertain. This CDR3 region has 14 residues. Deletions cut 9 bases from V and 6 bases from J, with 20 bases between. The V gene's germline CDR1 is MNHEY and CDR2 SVGAGI. CDR3: CASKFVKGSSEAFF. Here the CDR3 DNA reads TGTGCCAGTAAGTTTGTGAAAGGGTCCTCTGAAGCTTTCTTT.

J is TRBJ2-6 and V is TRBV4-1; D is perhaps TRBD1 (6 bases). The CDR3 extends over 18 amino acids. The V gene lost 4 bases and the J gene lost 0 bases, with 16 bases spanning the gap. The germline V gene encodes CDR1 MGHRA and CDR2 YSYEKL. CDR3 region: CASSPGGQGISGANVLTF. DNA for the CDR3: TGCGCCAGCAGCCCGGGTGGGCAGGGGATCTCTGGGGCCAACGTCCTGACTTTC.

The chain is built from TRBV6-5 and TRBJ2-7; weak D call: TRBD1 (5 bases). Per the germline V gene, CDR1 is MNHEY and CDR2 is SVGAGI. Deletions cut 7 bases from V and 3 bases from J, with 10 bases between. This CDR3 is 12 amino acids long. The CDR3 nucleotides read TGTGCCAGCAAAGGACACGACTACGAGCAGTACTTC. The encoded protein is CASKGHDYEQYF.

The chain links TRBV21-1 to TRBJ2-1; TRBD1 was called by the table and not checked on the DNA. TRBV21-1 is an annotated pseudogene. The CDR3 is 15 amino acids. In DNA, the CDR3 is TGTGCCAGCAGCAAAGACAGGAGCTCCTACAATGAGCAGTTCTTC. This translates into CASSKDRSSYNEQFF.

The chain couples TRBV19 to TRBJ1-1, with D possibly TRBD1 on 5 matching bases. This CDR3 has 11 amino acids. V was shortened by 10 bases and J by 11 bases, with 17 bases between the two germline ends. Germline CDR1 is LNHDA and CDR2 is SQIVND (reference sequence). CDR3 in amino acids: CAILKGRDAFF. The CDR3, as DNA: TGTGCCATCCTAAAGGGCAGGGATGCTTTCTTT.

The rearrangement uses TRBV21-1 and TRBJ2-2. TRBV21-1 is classified as a pseudogene. This CDR3 spans 13 amino acids. The CDR3 is CASSPRNTGELFF. The DNA of the CDR3 is TGTGCCAGCAGCCCCCGAAACACCGGGGAGCTGTTTTTT.

The rearrangement uses TRBV6-5 and TRBJ1-2; D call uncertain. Germline CDR1 is MNHEY and CDR2 is SVGAGI. CDR3 length: 11 residues. V was shortened by 3 bases and J by 6 bases, with 5 bases between the two germline ends. Here the CDR3 reads CASSYGHGYTF. CDR3 bases: TGTGCCAGCAGTTATGGGCATGGCTACACCTTC.

V is TRBV4-1 and J is TRBJ2-5; TRBD2 aligns across 10 bases. Trimming at V came to 1 base and at J to 2 bases, leaving 7 bases not matched to a gene. The CDR3 is 17 residues long. Germline V CDR1 and CDR2: MGHRA, YSYEKL. This chain's CDR3 is CASSQGLISGGQETQYF. The CDR3 DNA follows: TGCGCCAGCAGCCAAGGCTTGATTAGCGGGGGGCAAGAGACCCAGTACTTC.

The rearrangement joins TRBV7-8 to TRBJ2-7; the match to TRBD1 covers 8 bases. The CDR3 loop spans 16 amino acids. J lost 2 bases, V lost 4 bases, and 10 bases had no gene match. The germline V gene encodes CDR1 SGHVS and CDR2 FQNEAQ. CDR3 sequence (DNA): TGTGCCAGCAGCTCCATCTTGGACAGGGCTGCCTACGAGCAGTACTTC. Protein product: CASSSILDRAAYEQYF.